The text below deals with one TCR beta chain. This clonotype was seen ten or more times. Its binding antigen is unknown. No base quality information exists; no much larger clone differs at one position. This specimen comes from a study of neurological immune-mediated disorders (dated by TCRdb to the late 2010s). Study-level background: The study compared peripheral blood TCR-beta repertoires of HTLV-I-associated myelopathy (HAM/TSP) patients, multiple sclerosis patients and healthy controls using UMI-based sequencing. Of the roughly 68 subjects in the cohort, some 14 were HAM/TSP patients, about 35 were multiple sclerosis patients, and 20 were healthy controls. Longitudinal samples, technical triplicates and paired sorted CD4+ and CD8+ T-cell subsets, alongside PBMC samples, were included among the roughly 98 TCR-beta libraries.

cDNA was synthesized by template-switch 5'RACE using a primer with a 10-nucleotide random unique molecular identifier that tagged each TCR transcript. Over 190 million TCR-beta sequences, covering 15-18 subjects, were produced in each sequencing run. The RNeasy kit was used for extraction of total RNA. The KAPA Real-time Library Amplification kit was used to amplify TCR-beta VDJ regions with primers for the TCR constant region and the 5'RACE anchor. A first PCR added sample indexes and Illumina adaptors, and a second PCR then raised library yield. The roughly 650 bp TCR product was size-selected on a 2% E-gel SizeSelection system after Ampure bead purification. Before pooling, library quality was assessed on a Bioanalyzer, concentration was determined with Qubit, and library quantification was performed with the Kapa Library Quantification kit. Paired-end 2 x 150 bp sequencing of the libraries was performed on an Illumina HiSeq 2500. To increase sequence diversity, roughly 24-30% phiX was spiked into each library pool. The authors processed their data as follows. Quality-filtered reads were processed with the UMI-based MiGEC pipeline, and over 90% of raw TCR sequences were removed by the MiGEC pipeline during error correction. VDJ genes were aligned to IMGT germline references, and each clonotype was defined by a unique CDR3 amino acid sequence together with V-J genes. Clonal expansion, Shannon diversity, and CDR3 relatedness (CalcPairwiseDistances, ClusterSamples) were evaluated with VDJtools, and phylogenetic trees were built with CLCbio workbench. Using coefficient-of-variation modelling across technical triplicates, the study counted a clone as expanded if it had at least 8 unique UMIs. The public reads were quality trimmed at Q25 with fastp and then assembled into clones with MiXCR by TCRdb, keeping productive beta chains. Rows are unified per CDR3 protein, each entry keeping the most common DNA and genes. These V and J calls are TCRdb output, not the study's own analysis. Across this sample there are roughly 30,000 distinct CDR3 sequences, with approximately 6.6% seen only once. The biggest ten clones account for 9% of the sample.

Points the paper makes about the study in general: Expanded clones from different subjects shared no identical CDR3 amino acid sequences, which suggests that TCR-beta repertoires were private in all groups. The highest TCR clonal expansion was observed in HAM/TSP patients, whereas the lowest was observed in MS patients, even when compared with healthy controls.

The healthy controls were volunteers from blood banks in Maryland, USA. Unsorted PBMC libraries were generated from 2 million PBMCs stored in RNAlater at -80 °C until RNA extraction. PBMCs were separated from peripheral blood using Ficoll-Hypaque density gradient centrifugation and then cryopreserved in liquid nitrogen. The CDR3 contains 14 residues, cysteine and phenylalanine counted. Just CDR3 DNA is preserved here, 42 bases in frame from base 1. Cut back by 0 bases and 2 bases, the V and J ends lie 6 bases apart. CDR1 and CDR2 were assigned from the germline V gene as SGHRS and YFSETQ. Source material: PBMCs. The sequence is built from TRBV5-1 and TRBJ1-3, with the D gene not clear enough to name. This TCR derives from a woman aged 45-65 years in good health. The CDR3 region: CASSLDGAGNTIYF. The sequenced DNA is TGCGCCAGCAGCTTGGACGGAGCTGGAAACACCATATATTTT.